A single sample gave rise to the 19 T cell receptor beta chains below, sequenced in a study of graft-versus-host responses after intestinal transplantation. The protocol was immunoSEQ multiplex PCR, while the TCRdb copy is restricted to in-frame clones and leaves out a portion. In the table there are about 14,000 clones, around a third of which are singletons. The input for sequencing was alloreactive CD4+ T cells from a mixed lymphocyte reaction culture, taken before intestinal transplant. The subset denotes: CFSE-low proliferating T cells sorted from roughly six-day pre-transplant mixed lymphocyte reaction (GvH or HvG direction). These receptors all come from a human patient who received an intestinal transplant.

This clone was detected only a few times. This chain uses TRBV6-5 with TRBJ2-5; D is perhaps TRBD2 (5 bases). Trimming cost V 1 base and J 2 bases, with 11 bases left between them. CDR1 is MNHEY and CDR2 is SVGAGI in the germline V gene. The CDR3 is 15 amino acids. The CDR3 here is CASSYYGLVQETQYF. CDR3 nucleotides: TGTGCCAGCAGTTACTACGGACTGGTACAAGAGACCCAGTACTTC.

This sequence joins TRBV7-2 and TRBJ1-2; D might be TRBD1 (6 bases). The V end was cut by 5 bases, the J end by 8 bases, with 15 bases between. The length of the CDR3 is 13 residues. Germline V gives CDR1 SGHTA, CDR2 FQGNSA. CDR3 protein: CASSLDRIWGYTF. CDR3 DNA sequence: TGTGCCAGCAGCCTCGACAGGATATGGGGCTACACCTTC.

This clone was counted a few times. The chain links TRBV6-6 to TRBJ2-2; D remains ambiguous. This CDR3 has 12 residues. Deletions cut 0 bases from V and 4 bases from J, with 0 bases between. Germline assignment: CDR1 MNHNY and CDR2 SVGAGI (reference sequence). The DNA of the CDR3 is TGTGCCAGCAGTTACTCCACCGGGGAGCTGTTTTTT. Translating gives CASSYSTGELFF.

The chain uses TRBV5-4 and TRBJ2-7; TRBD2 matches 10 bases. This CDR3 spans 19 amino acids. CDR1 SGHNT and CDR2 YYREEE come from the germline V gene (reference sequence). V gave up 4 bases and J gave up 6 bases; unmatched junction bases: 22. The CDR3 DNA reads as TGTGCCAGCAGCCAAGATGGGGGGATCGGGCTAGCGGGAGTAAGCGAGCAGTACTTC. Its protein product is CASSQDGGIGLAGVSEQYF. Looking up the rest from reference TRBV5-4 and TRBJ2-7 gives the full variable domain: ETGVTQSPTHLIKTRGQQVTLRCSSQSGHNTVSWYQQALGQGPQFIFQYYREEENGRGNFPPRFSGLQFPNYSSELNVNALELDDSALYLCASSQDGGIGLAGVSEQYFGPGTRLTVT.

This clone was recorded a few times. The chain couples TRBV5-8 to TRBJ1-2, with D possibly being TRBD1 (6 bases). The V gene lost 2 bases and the J gene lost 8 bases, with 13 bases spanning the gap. Germline V gene data show CDR1 as SGHTS and CDR2 as YDEGEE. The CDR3 is 13 amino acids. CDR3 in DNA: TGTGCCAGCAGCTTCGACAGGTTCGTGGGCTACACCTTC. As protein: CASSFDRFVGYTF.

Only a few counts were recorded for this clone. The chain is built from TRBV11-1 and TRBJ2-1; 8 bases align to TRBD1. The CDR3 is 17 residues long. Germline CDR1 is SGHAT and CDR2 is FQDESV (reference sequence). V shed 8 bases, J shed 1 base, and the junction held 13 bases outside the gene matches. The CDR3 nucleotides read TGTGCCAGCCGAGGGGTGACAGGGGAGTTGTCCTACAATGAGCAGTTCTTC. Its protein is CASRGVTGELSYNEQFF.

This rearrangement joins TRBV19 to TRBJ1-1; D might be TRBD1 (6 bases). The ends were cut back, 7 bases at V and 3 bases at J, with 18 bases in the middle. Germline-derived CDR1 and CDR2 are LNHDA and SQIVND (reference sequence). The CDR3 length is 15 residues. The CDR3 spells CASTPTGLRHTEAFF. The CDR3 nucleotides are TGTGCCAGTACCCCAACAGGGTTACGGCACACTGAAGCTTTCTTT.

J is TRBJ2-1 and V is TRBV4-1; maybe TRBD1 (6 bases). Per the germline V gene, CDR1 is MGHRA and CDR2 is YSYEKL. The CDR3 consists of 16 residues. Trimming pared 0 bases from V and 8 bases from J, leaving 17 bases between. In DNA form, the CDR3 reads TGCGCCAGCAGCCAAGAAGCCGTGAACAGGGTCTATGAGCAGTTCTTC. Its protein product is CASSQEAVNRVYEQFF.

This clone has only a few counts. A much larger clone is a single base away; this may be a read error. The rearrangement joins TRBV29-1 to TRBJ1-2; no clear D gene. CDR3 size: 11 residues. CDR1 and CDR2 (germline): SQVTM, ANQGSEA. The CDR3 DNA is TGCAGCTTTGATACCTACTATGGCTACACCTTC. Its translation: CSFDTYYGYTF.

The V call is TRBV5-1, the J call TRBJ2-5, with 9 positions matching TRBD1. The CDR3 has 16 residues. The germline V gene encodes CDR1 SGHRS and CDR2 YFSETQ. Unmatched junction bases numbered 15, after V lost 7 bases and J lost 5 bases. CDR3 loop: CASGPDRGRLRETQYF. Written as DNA, the CDR3 is TGCGCCAGCGGACCGGACAGGGGCCGTCTTCGGGAGACCCAGTACTTC.

This clone appeared a few times. The chain joins TRBV5-8 to TRBJ1-4, with D possibly TRBD1 on 6 matching bases. Germline loops: CDR1 SGHTS, CDR2 YDEGEE. The CDR3 is 17 amino acids. Trimming pared 1 base from V and 2 bases from J, leaving 15 bases between. The CDR3 spells CASSLRRGSHTNEKLFF. CDR3 coding DNA: TGTGCCAGCAGCTTGCGCAGGGGATCGCACACTAATGAAAAACTGTTTTTT.

This clone came up a few times. V is TRBV10-3 and J is TRBJ2-1; D is perhaps TRBD2 (5 bases). From germline, CDR1 is ENHRY and CDR2 SYGVKD. The germline V and J ends were trimmed by 5 bases and 0 bases, with 17 bases remaining between them. The CDR3 spans 17 residues. In nucleotides, the CDR3 is TGTGCCATCAGTCCCCGCGGGTTGGGGAGCTCCTACAATGAGCAGTTCTTC. Protein product: CAISPRGLGSSYNEQFF.

The genes are TRBV2 and TRBJ2-1; perhaps TRBD2 as D (7 bases). This CDR3 has 16 amino acids. V was trimmed by 2 bases and J by 2 bases, leaving 13 bases between them. Germline V gene lookup returns CDR1 SNHLY and CDR2 FYNNEI. The chain's CDR3 is CASSEWGGKTYNEQFF. In DNA form, the CDR3 reads TGTGCCAGCAGTGAATGGGGGGGCAAAACCTACAATGAGCAGTTCTTC.

A few counts support this clone. The V and J genes are TRBV10-3 and TRBJ1-3, with TRBD1 identical over 10 bases. After removal of 4 bases from V and 4 bases from J, the junction contained 7 bases not matched to a gene. CDR1 and CDR2 from the germline V gene are ENHRY and SYGVKD. The CDR3 sequence is 16 residues long. CDR3 in DNA: TGTGCCATCAGTGGGCCGGGACAGGGGACCGGAAACACCATATATTTT. Translated, it gives CAISGPGQGTGNTIYF.

The rearrangement links TRBV5-4 to TRBJ2-1; D not resolved. The CDR3 has 14 amino acids. Trimming took off 0 bases at V and 1 base at J, with 5 bases between the two ends. In germline, CDR1 is SGHNT, CDR2 YYREEE (reference sequence). CDR3 sequence (DNA): TGTGCCAGCAGCTTGGGGGCGTCCTACAATGAGCAGTTCTTC. Translated, it gives CASSLGASYNEQFF. Full variable domain (remainder filled in from reference TRBV5-4 and TRBJ2-1): ETGVTQSPTHLIKTRGQQVTLRCSSQSGHNTVSWYQQALGQGPQFIFQYYREEENGRGNFPPRFSGLQFPNYSSELNVNALELDDSALYLCASSLGASYNEQFFGPGTRLTVL.

This chain joins TRBV5-6 and TRBJ1-1; D is unresolved. The V and J ends lost 0 bases and 12 bases respectively, with 18 bases between them. Germline CDR1 is SGHDT and CDR2 is YYEEEE. The CDR3 is 14 amino acids. The CDR3 loop reads CASSLVGVQTSTFF. The CDR3 nucleotides read TGTGCCAGCAGCTTGGTGGGTGTCCAGACGAGTACTTTCTTT. Together with reference TRBV5-6 and TRBJ1-1, the CDR3 gives the full variable domain: DAGVTQSPTHLIKTRGQQVTLRCSPKSGHDTVSWYQQALGQGPQFIFQYYEEEERQRGNFPDRFSGHQFPNYSSELNVNALLLGDSALYLCASSLVGVQTSTFFGQGTRLTVV.

This clone has a handful of counts. The V gene is TRBV5-4, the J gene TRBJ1-2; D is possibly TRBD1 (6 bases). The CDR3 length is 14 residues. CDR1 and CDR2 (germline): SGHNT, YYREEE (reference sequence). V lost 4 bases and J lost 5, with 15 bases in between. The CDR3 is CASSADRIGYGYTF. The CDR3 region has the DNA TGTGCCAGCAGCGCCGACAGGATCGGATATGGCTACACCTTC.

This clone occurred a few times. The V and J genes are TRBV29-1 and TRBJ2-1, with TRBD2 matching over 16 bases. V lost 7 bases, J lost 4 bases, and 10 bases stayed unmatched. CDR1 is SQVTM, CDR2 ANQGSEA, per germline. The CDR3 sequence is 17 residues long. CDR3 in DNA: TGCAGCGCGATAGGGACTAGCGGGAGGGCCGCATACAATGAGCAGTTCTTC. Translation gives CSAIGTSGRAAYNEQFF.

A few counts support this clone. The genes are TRBV6-5 and TRBJ1-2, with 8 nucleotides matching TRBD1. The germline gives CDR1 MNHEY, CDR2 SVGAGI. The CDR3 is made up of 13 amino acids. V lost 5 bases, J lost 5 bases, and 4 bases stayed unmatched. The CDR3 coding sequence is TGTGCCAGCAGTGAAACAGGGGGTTATGGCTACACCTTC. Translated, it gives CASSETGGYGYTF.